The table lists the clone carrying this TCR beta chain with many counts. Other nucleotide sequences from this sample produce the same CDR3. The sample comes from a study of metastatic and nonmetastatic thyroid tumors. TCRdb reprocessed the PCR reads via MiXCR. The table includes about 40,000 clones, approximately 10% detected once. The CDR3 contains 11 residues. Deletions cut 2 bases from V and 6 bases from J, with 2 bases between. In germline, CDR1 is MNHEY, CDR2 SVGEGT. Among the patients, none had received any treatment before thyroid surgery. The chain joins TRBV6-2 or TRBV6-3 to TRBJ2-1; no reliable D call. The TCR was taken from a female donor with papillary thyroid cancer or a benign thyroid nodule (not recorded which). Some clones in this sample may be carry-over from other donors' samples. Sequencing was performed on blood. CDR3 protein: CASSYPNEQFF. CDR3 coding DNA: TGTGCCAGCAGTTACCCCAATGAGCAGTTCTTC.